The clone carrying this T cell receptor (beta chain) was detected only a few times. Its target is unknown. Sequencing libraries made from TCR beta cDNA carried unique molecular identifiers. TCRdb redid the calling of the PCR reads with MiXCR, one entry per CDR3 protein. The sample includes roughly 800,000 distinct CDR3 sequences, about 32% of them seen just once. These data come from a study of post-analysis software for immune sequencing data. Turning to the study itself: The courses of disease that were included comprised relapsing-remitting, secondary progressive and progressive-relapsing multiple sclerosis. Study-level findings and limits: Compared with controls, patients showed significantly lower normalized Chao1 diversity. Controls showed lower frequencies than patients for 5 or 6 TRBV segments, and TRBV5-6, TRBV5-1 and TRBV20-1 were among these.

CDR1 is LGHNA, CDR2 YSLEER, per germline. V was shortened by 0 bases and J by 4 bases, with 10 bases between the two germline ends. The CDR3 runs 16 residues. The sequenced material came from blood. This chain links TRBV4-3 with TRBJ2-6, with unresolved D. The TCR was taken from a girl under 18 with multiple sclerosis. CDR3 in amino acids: CASSQEYRGGANVLTF. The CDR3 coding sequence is TGCGCCAGCAGCCAAGAATACCGAGGAGGGGCCAACGTCCTGACTTTC.